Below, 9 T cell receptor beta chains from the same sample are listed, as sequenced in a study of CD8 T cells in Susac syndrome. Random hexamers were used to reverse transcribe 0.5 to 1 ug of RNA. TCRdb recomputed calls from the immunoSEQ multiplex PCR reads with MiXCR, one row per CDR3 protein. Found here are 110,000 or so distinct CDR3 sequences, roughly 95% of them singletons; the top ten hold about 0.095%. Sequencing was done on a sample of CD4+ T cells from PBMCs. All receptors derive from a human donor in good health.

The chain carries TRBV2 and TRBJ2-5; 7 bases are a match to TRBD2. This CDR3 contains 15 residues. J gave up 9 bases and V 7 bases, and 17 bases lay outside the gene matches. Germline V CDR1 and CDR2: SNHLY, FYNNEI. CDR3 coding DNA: TGTGCCAGCACCGTCCCCGGACTAGATGTGGCAGCCCAGTACTTC. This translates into CASTVPGLDVAAQYF.

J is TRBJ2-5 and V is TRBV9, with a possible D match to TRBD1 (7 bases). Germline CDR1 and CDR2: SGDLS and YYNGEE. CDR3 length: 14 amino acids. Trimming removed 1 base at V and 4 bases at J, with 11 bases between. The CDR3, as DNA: TGTGCCAGCAGCGTACAGGGGGGCCCAGAGACCCAGTACTTC. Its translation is CASSVQGGPETQYF.

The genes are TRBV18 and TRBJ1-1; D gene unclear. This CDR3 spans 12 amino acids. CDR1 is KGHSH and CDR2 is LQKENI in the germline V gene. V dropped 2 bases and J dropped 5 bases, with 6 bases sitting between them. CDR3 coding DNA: TGTGCCAGCTCACCAAGGAGAACTGAAGCTTTCTTT. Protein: CASSPRRTEAFF. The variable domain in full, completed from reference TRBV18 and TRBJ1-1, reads NAGVMQNPRHLVRRRGQEARLRCSPMKGHSHVYWYRQLPEEGLKFMVYLQKENIIDESGMPKERFSAEFPKEGPSILRIQQVVRGDSAAYFCASSPRRTEAFFGQGTRLTVV.

The chain's CDR3 is CAWSVQPGAGAFF. The CDR3 bases are TGTGCCTGGAGTGTACAACCGGGGGCTGGGGCTTTCTTT. This rearrangement joins TRBV30 to TRBJ1-1; a possible D gene is TRBD1 (6 bases). From germline, CDR1 is GTSNPN and CDR2 SVGIG (reference sequence). The germline V and J ends were trimmed by 0 bases and 11 bases, with 16 bases remaining between them. This CDR3 is 13 amino acids long.

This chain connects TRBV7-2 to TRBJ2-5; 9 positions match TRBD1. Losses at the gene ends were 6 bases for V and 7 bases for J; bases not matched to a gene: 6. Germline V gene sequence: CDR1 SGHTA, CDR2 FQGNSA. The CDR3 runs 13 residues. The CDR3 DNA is TGTGCCAGCAGTTGGGACAGGGAGGGGACCCAGTACTTC. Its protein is CASSWDREGTQYF.

In nucleotides, the CDR3 is TGCAGTGCTAGAGATCGGACTAGCGGGGGGGCCAGGGCCGGGGAGCTGTTTTTT. It is translated as CSARDRTSGGARAGELFF. The J gene is TRBJ2-2, the V gene TRBV20-1; 15 positions match TRBD2. CDR3 size: 18 residues. The germline V gene encodes CDR1 DFQATT and CDR2 SNEGSKA (reference sequence). After removal of 0 bases from V and 6 bases from J, the junction contained 8 bases not matched to a gene.

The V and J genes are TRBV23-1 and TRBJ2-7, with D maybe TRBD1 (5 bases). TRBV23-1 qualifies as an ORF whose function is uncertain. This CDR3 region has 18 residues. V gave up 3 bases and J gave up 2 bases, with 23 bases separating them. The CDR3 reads CASSHNIAQGAIPYEQYF. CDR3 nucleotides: TGCGCCAGCAGTCACAATATCGCCCAGGGTGCTATCCCCTACGAGCAGTACTTC.

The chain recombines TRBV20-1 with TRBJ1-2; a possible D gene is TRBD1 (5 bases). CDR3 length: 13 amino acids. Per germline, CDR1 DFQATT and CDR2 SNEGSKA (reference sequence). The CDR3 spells CIAPDMTAYGYTF. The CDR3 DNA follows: TGCATTGCCCCGGACATGACTGCCTATGGCTACACCTTC.

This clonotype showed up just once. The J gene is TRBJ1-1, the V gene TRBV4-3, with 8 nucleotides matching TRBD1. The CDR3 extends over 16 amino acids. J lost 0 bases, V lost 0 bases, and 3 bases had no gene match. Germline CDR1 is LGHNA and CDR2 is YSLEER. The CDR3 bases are TGCGCCAGCAGCCAAGATTGGGACAGGCTGAACACTGAAGCTTTCTTT. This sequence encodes CASSQDWDRLNTEAFF.